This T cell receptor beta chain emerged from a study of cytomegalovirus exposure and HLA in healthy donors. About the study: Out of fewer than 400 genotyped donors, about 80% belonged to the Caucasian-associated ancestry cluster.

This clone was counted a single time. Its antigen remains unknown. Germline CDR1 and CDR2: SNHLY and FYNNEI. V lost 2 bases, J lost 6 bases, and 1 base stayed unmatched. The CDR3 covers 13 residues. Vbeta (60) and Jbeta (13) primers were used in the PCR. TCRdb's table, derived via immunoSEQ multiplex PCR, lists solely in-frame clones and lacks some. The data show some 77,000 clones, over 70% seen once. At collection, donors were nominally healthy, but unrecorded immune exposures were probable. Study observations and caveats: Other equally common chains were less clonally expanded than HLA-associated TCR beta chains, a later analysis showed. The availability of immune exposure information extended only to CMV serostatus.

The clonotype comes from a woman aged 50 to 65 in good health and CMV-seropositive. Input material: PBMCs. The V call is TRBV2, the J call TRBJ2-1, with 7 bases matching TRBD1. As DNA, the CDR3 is TGTGCCAGCAGTGAAAACAGGGGCAATGAGCAGTTCTTC. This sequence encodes CASSENRGNEQFF.